The TCR beta chain under discussion was sequenced for a study of blood T cells in healthy people across ages. Study observations and caveats: Age showed a roughly linear inverse relationship with TCR beta diversity per million T cells. The percentage of naive T cells correlated strongly with TCR beta diversity.

Alongside a J-beta primer mix, a sample-barcoded 5' primer served in a second PCR lasting about 7 to 11 cycles. Every single cDNA molecule received a tag from a template-switch adaptor with 12 random nucleotides. TCRdb analysed the 5' RACE reads with MiXCR anew, one entry per CDR3 protein. The data hold about 1,800,000 distinct CDR3 sequences, with 28% observed a single time. As for this clonotype: Its antigen is currently unknown.

The study isolated at least 7 million PBMCs from each sample. Germline values: CDR1 SGHTA, CDR2 FQGNSA. The ends were cut back, 6 bases at V and 2 bases at J, with 14 bases in the middle. The length of the CDR3 is 15 residues. The sample consisted of blood. This TCR was sampled from a woman aged 30 to 39 in good health. J is TRBJ2-1 and V is TRBV7-2; D remains unclear. CDR3: CASRPEPSPYNEQFF. The CDR3, as DNA: TGTGCCAGCAGGCCTGAGCCGAGCCCCTACAATGAGCAGTTCTTC.